These T cell receptor beta chains were read from a single sample in a study of T cells in Graves' hyperthyroidism and ophthalmopathy. TCRdb analysed the multiplex PCR reads with MiXCR anew, one entry per CDR3 protein. Here the sample spans 350,000 to 400,000 distinct CDR3 sequences, under 15% being singletons. Sequencing was performed on blood. The receptors stem from a woman in her 30s with Graves' hyperthyroidism. Each CDR3 is given with its conserved first and last residue. D genes are given only for firm matches. Only part of the rows carry a size: once, few, many, or a class if the clone is expanded.

V	D	J	size	CDR3	DNA
TRBV6-1	NA	TRBJ2-5	many	CASSDTGRKQETQYF	TGTGCCAGCAGTGATACCGGACGCAAACAAGAGACCCAGTACTTC
TRBV20-1	TRBD2	TRBJ2-7	NA	CSATSGTAYEQYF	TGCAGTGCAACTAGCGGGACCGCCTACGAGCAGTACTTC
TRBV11-1	NA	TRBJ1-6	many	CASSAHRDLGHSPLHF	TGTGCCAGCAGCGCCCACAGGGACCTTGGACATTCACCCCTCCACTTT
TRBV18	NA	TRBJ2-1	many	CASSAGPSTYNEQFF	TGTGCCAGCTCCGCCGGACCTAGTACCTACAATGAGCAGTTCTTC
TRBV20-1	TRBD2	TRBJ2-7	many	CSARPTSGSFQFYEQYF	TGCAGTGCTAGACCGACTAGCGGGAGCTTCCAGTTCTACGAGCAGTACTTC
TRBV3-1	NA	TRBJ1-6	many	CASSPGSSPLHF	TGTGCCAGCAGCCCAGGGAGTTCACCCCTCCACTTT
TRBV4-1	TRBD2	TRBJ2-5	few	CASSPPRAGAVQYF	TGCGCCAGCAGCCCACCCCGGGCGGGAGCAGTCCAGTACTTC
TRBV12-3/TRBV12-4	NA	TRBJ2-7	many	CASSFSRYEQYF	TGTGCCAGCAGTTTCAGCCGCTACGAGCAGTACTTC
TRBV12-3/TRBV12-4	NA	TRBJ1-4	once	CASSKTGIREKLFF	TGTGCCAGCAGCAAAACAGGGATCCGGGAAAAACTGTTTTTT
TRBV28	NA	TRBJ1-4	NA	CAASNREKLFF	TGTGCCGCGTCAAATCGGGAAAAACTGTTTTTT
TRBV29-1	TRBD2	TRBJ2-7	few	CSVVPSGTHEQYF	TGCAGCGTTGTACCTAGCGGGACCCACGAGCAGTACTTC
TRBV7-9	NA	TRBJ2-5	NA	CASSLLPGEAGGTQYF	TGTGCCAGCAGCTTGCTTCCCGGGGAGGCCGGGGGGACCCAGTACTTC
TRBV19	NA	TRBJ2-1	few	CASNRAGSLSYNEQFF	TGTGCCAGTAATCGTGCGGGGTCCCTCTCCTACAATGAGCAGTTCTTC
TRBV7-9	TRBD1	TRBJ2-5	many	CASSFMRQGKETQYF	TGTGCCAGCAGCTTTATGAGACAGGGTAAAGAGACCCAGTACTTC
TRBV20-1	TRBD2	TRBJ2-7	few	CSATGATSGRALYEQYF	TGCAGTGCTACCGGGGCCACTAGCGGGAGGGCCCTCTACGAGCAGTACTTC
TRBV5-5	TRBD1	TRBJ2-2	NA	CASTRSTGHTGELFF	TGTGCCAGCACCCGGTCGACAGGGCACACCGGGGAGCTGTTTTTT
TRBV29-1	NA	TRBJ2-3	NA	CSVEEVHGDTQYF	TGCAGCGTTGAAGAAGTGCACGGGGATACGCAGTATTTT
TRBV5-1	TRBD2	TRBJ2-2	many	CASSQKTSGNTGELFF	TGCGCCAGCAGCCAAAAGACTAGCGGTAACACCGGGGAGCTGTTTTTT
TRBV28	TRBD1	TRBJ2-7	many	CASSSGGTHEQYF	TGTGCCAGCAGTTCAGGGGGAACCCACGAGCAGTACTTC
TRBV28	NA	TRBJ2-1	many	CASSPYGGSRLINEQFF	TGTGCCAGCAGCCCTTACGGGGGTTCTAGGCTTATCAATGAGCAGTTCTTC
TRBV6-1	NA	TRBJ2-7	many	CASQRYSSYEQYF	TGTGCCAGTCAGCGATACAGCTCCTACGAGCAGTACTTC
TRBV20-1	NA	TRBJ2-2	few	CSASRGNTGELFF	TGCAGTGCTTCCCGGGGGAACACCGGGGAGCTGTTTTTT
TRBV9	NA	TRBJ1-2	few	CASSVEGVSGYTF	TGTGCCAGCAGCGTAGAGGGGGTATCTGGCTACACCTTC
TRBV20-1	NA	TRBJ1-1	many	CSARPGVLNTEAFF	TGCAGTGCTAGACCCGGGGTCTTGAACACTGAAGCTTTCTTT
TRBV5-8	NA	TRBJ2-5	few	CASSSGDRRKETQYF	TGTGCCAGCAGCTCAGGGGACCGGAGAAAAGAGACCCAGTACTTC
TRBV7-9	TRBD2	TRBJ2-1	NA	CASSTPYSGRARNEQFF	TGTGCCAGCAGCACTCCTTATAGCGGGAGGGCCCGCAATGAGCAGTTCTTC
TRBV7-3	NA	TRBJ2-7	many	CASSPYAGVGEQYF	TGTGCCAGCAGCCCCTACGCCGGTGTGGGCGAGCAGTACTTC
TRBV28	TRBD2	TRBJ2-1	many	CASSLPILLAGEGNEQFF	TGTGCCAGCAGTTTACCGATCTTGCTAGCGGGAGAAGGCAATGAGCAGTTCTTC
TRBV2	TRBD2	TRBJ2-7	many	CASSESIAGTRPYEQYF	TGTGCCAGCAGTGAATCTATAGCGGGAACCAGGCCATACGAGCAGTACTTC
TRBV12-3/TRBV12-4	NA	TRBJ2-2	many	CAGRGSTGELFF	TGTGCCGGCCGAGGTAGCACCGGGGAGCTGTTTTTT
TRBV10-3	NA	TRBJ2-7	few	CAISERGEQYF	TGTGCCATCAGTGAAAGGGGCGAGCAGTACTTC
TRBV28	NA	TRBJ2-7	many	CASSPLRDRGYEQYF	TGTGCCAGCAGTCCCCTCCGGGACCGCGGATACGAGCAGTACTTC
TRBV6-4	NA	TRBJ1-2	NA	CASSRGPNYGYTF	TGTGCCAGCAGTCGCGGGCCTAACTATGGCTACACCTTC
TRBV5-4	NA	TRBJ1-1	NA	CASSLKGQAFF	TGTGCCAGCAGCTTGAAGGGGCAAGCTTTCTTT
TRBV19	TRBD2	TRBJ2-5	many	CASSIGVAGPQETQYF	TGTGCCAGTAGTATAGGTGTAGCGGGACCGCAAGAGACCCAGTACTTC
TRBV20-1	NA	TRBJ2-3	once	CSVTTGRAEGTDTQYF	TGCAGTGTCACCACTGGCAGGGCAGAAGGCACAGATACGCAGTATTTT
TRBV2	TRBD1	TRBJ1-5	many	CASSEGTVHQPQHF	TGTGCCAGCAGTGAGGGGACAGTCCATCAGCCCCAGCATTTT
TRBV7-9	TRBD1	TRBJ1-2	NA	CASSLRPRDREDVDGYTF	TGTGCCAGCAGCTTACGACCCCGGGACAGGGAGGATGTGGATGGCTACACCTTC
TRBV5-1	TRBD2	TRBJ2-1	few	CASSHPLAGAEQFF	TGCGCCAGCAGCCACCCACTAGCGGGAGCTGAGCAGTTCTTC
TRBV28	TRBD1	TRBJ1-1	few	CASSEGGAWANTEAFF	TGTGCCAGCAGTGAAGGGGGCGCCTGGGCGAACACTGAAGCTTTCTTT
TRBV2	TRBD1	TRBJ2-5	many	CASIRQGRAQETQYF	TGTGCCAGCATTCGACAGGGAAGGGCCCAAGAGACCCAGTACTTC
TRBV19	NA	TRBJ2-2	few	CASSGYGELFF	TGTGCCAGTTCCGGGTACGGGGAGCTGTTTTTT
TRBV7-9	NA	TRBJ2-2	many	CASSLARQFANTGELFF	TGTGCCAGCAGCTTAGCGCGACAATTCGCGAACACCGGGGAGCTGTTTTTT
TRBV12-3/TRBV12-4	NA	TRBJ2-1	many	CASSLEGAVRGRSYNEQFF	TGTGCCAGCAGTTTAGAGGGGGCGGTGCGGGGACGCTCCTACAATGAGCAGTTCTTC
TRBV14	TRBD2	TRBJ2-2	NA	CASSRTSGRSGELFF	TGTGCCAGCAGCCGGACTAGCGGGAGAAGCGGGGAGCTGTTTTTT
TRBV19	TRBD1	TRBJ2-3	many	CASSPGQGGYTQYF	TGTGCCAGTAGCCCGGGACAGGGGGGCTATACGCAGTATTTT
TRBV19	TRBD2	TRBJ2-3	NA	CASSTPSGRVPSTDTQYF	TGTGCCAGTAGTACCCCTAGCGGGAGGGTACCTAGCACAGATACGCAGTATTTT
TRBV20-1	NA	TRBJ2-1	many	CSVVRSYNEQFF	TGCAGTGTGGTCCGATCCTACAATGAGCAGTTCTTC
TRBV11-2	NA	TRBJ2-3	many	CASSLITSTDTQYF	TGTGCCAGCAGCTTAATAACTAGCACAGATACGCAGTATTTT
TRBV2	TRBD1	TRBJ2-5	many	CASGGRGPGETQYF	TGTGCCAGCGGGGGCAGGGGGCCGGGAGAGACCCAGTACTTC
TRBV5-1	NA	TRBJ1-1	few	CASRAEQDPRTEAFF	TGCGCCAGCAGAGCTGAACAGGACCCGAGGACTGAAGCTTTCTTT
TRBV28	NA	TRBJ2-7	many	CASRGGGGVPYEQYF	TGTGCCAGCAGGGGTGGGGGCGGGGTGCCCTACGAGCAGTACTTC
TRBV5-1	NA	TRBJ2-3	few	CASSPPWGGSTDTQYF	TGCGCCAGCAGCCCCCCCTGGGGAGGAAGCACAGATACGCAGTATTTT